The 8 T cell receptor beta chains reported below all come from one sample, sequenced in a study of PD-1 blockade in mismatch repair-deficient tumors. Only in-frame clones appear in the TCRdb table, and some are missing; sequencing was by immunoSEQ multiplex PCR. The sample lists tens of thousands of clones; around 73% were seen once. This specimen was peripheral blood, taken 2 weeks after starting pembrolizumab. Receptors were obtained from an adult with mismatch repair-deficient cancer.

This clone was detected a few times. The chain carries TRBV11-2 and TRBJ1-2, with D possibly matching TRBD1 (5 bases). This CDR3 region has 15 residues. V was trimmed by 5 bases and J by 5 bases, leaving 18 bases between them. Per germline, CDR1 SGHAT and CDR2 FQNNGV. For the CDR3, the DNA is TGTGCCAGCAGCCCGCCCGGGGGGAGTCGGTATGGCTACACCTTC. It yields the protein CASSPPGGSRYGYTF.

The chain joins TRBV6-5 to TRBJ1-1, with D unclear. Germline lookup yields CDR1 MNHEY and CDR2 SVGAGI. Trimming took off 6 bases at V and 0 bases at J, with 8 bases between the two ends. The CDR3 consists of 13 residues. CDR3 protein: CASRLGMNTEAFF. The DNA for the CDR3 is TGTGCCAGCAGGTTAGGAATGAACACTGAAGCTTTCTTT.

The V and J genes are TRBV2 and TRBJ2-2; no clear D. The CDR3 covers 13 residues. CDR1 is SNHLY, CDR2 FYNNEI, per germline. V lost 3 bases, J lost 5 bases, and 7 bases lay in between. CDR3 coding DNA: TGTGCCAGCAGTGACGAGGTGACCGGGGAGCTGTTTTTT. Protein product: CASSDEVTGELFF.

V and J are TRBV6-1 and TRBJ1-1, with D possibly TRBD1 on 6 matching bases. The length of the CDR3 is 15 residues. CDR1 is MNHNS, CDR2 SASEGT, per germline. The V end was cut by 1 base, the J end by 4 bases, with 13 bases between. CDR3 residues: CASSEVRGIGTEAFF. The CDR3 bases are TGTGCCAGCAGTGAAGTGAGGGGGATAGGCACTGAAGCTTTCTTT.

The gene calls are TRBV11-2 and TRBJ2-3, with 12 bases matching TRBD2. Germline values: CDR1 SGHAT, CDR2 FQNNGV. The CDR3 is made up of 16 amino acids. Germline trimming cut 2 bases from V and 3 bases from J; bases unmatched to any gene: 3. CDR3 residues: CASSLLLAGGTDTQYF. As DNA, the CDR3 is TGTGCCAGCAGCTTACTCCTAGCGGGAGGGACAGATACGCAGTATTTT.

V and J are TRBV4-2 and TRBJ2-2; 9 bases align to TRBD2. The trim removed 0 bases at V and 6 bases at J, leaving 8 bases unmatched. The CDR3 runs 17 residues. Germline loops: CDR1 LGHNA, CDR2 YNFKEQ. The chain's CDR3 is CASSQDPAGGPSGELFF. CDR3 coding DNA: TGTGCCAGCAGCCAAGATCCGGCGGGAGGGCCCTCCGGGGAGCTGTTTTTT.

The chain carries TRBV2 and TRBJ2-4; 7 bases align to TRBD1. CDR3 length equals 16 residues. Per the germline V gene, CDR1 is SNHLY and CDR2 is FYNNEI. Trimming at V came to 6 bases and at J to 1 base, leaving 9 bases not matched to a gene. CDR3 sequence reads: CASSRTGVLAKNIQYF. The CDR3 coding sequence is TGTGCCAGCAGCAGGACAGGAGTTTTGGCCAAAAACATTCAGTACTTC. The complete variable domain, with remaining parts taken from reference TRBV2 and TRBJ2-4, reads EPEVTQTPSHQVTQMGQEVILRCVPISNHLYFYWYRQILGQKVEFLVSFYNNEISEKSEIFDDQFSVERPDGSNFTLKIRSTKLEDSAMYFCASSRTGVLAKNIQYFGAGTRLSVL.

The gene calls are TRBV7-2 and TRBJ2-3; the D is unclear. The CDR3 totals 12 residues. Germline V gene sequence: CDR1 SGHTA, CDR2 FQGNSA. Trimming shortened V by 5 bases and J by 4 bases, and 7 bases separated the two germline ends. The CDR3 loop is CASSPRSDTQYF. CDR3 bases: TGTGCCAGCAGCCCCAGGTCAGATACGCAGTATTTT.